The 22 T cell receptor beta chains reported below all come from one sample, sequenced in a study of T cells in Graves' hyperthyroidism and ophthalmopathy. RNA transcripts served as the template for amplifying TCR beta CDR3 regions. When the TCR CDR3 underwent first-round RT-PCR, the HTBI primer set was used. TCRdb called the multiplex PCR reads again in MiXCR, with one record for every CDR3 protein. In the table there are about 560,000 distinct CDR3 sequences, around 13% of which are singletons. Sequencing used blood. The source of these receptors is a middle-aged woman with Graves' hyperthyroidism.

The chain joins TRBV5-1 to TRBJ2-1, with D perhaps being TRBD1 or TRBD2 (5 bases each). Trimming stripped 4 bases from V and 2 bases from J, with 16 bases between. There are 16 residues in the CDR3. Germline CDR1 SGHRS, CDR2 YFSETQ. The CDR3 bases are TGCGCCAGCAGCCGAGTTAACGGGGACCCCTACAATGAGCAGTTCTTC. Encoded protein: CASSRVNGDPYNEQFF.

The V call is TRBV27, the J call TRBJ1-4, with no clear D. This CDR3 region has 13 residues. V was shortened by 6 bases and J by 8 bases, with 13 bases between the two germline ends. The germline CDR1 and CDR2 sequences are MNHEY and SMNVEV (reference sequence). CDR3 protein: CASRREVGEKLFF. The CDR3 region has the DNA TGTGCCAGCAGGCGGGAGGTAGGCGAAAAACTGTTTTTT.

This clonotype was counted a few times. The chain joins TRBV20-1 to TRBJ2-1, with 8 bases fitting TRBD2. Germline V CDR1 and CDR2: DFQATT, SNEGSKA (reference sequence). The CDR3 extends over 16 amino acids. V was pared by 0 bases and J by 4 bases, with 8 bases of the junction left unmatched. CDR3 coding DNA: TGCAGTGCTAGAGATATACGGGAGGGGAGGTACAATGAGCAGTTCTTC. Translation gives CSARDIREGRYNEQFF.

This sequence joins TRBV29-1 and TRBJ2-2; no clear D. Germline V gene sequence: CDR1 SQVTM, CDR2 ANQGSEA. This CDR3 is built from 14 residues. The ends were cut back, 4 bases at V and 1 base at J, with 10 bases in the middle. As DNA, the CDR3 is TGCAGCGTTGGACGAACCAGGAACACCGGGGAGCTGTTTTTT. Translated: CSVGRTRNTGELFF.

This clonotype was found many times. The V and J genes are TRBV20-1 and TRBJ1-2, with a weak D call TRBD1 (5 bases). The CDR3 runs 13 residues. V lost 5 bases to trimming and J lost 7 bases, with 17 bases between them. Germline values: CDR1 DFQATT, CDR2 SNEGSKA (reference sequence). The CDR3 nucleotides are TGCAGTGCTGTTCAGGGCGATGGGTTTGGCTACACCTTC. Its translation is CSAVQGDGFGYTF.

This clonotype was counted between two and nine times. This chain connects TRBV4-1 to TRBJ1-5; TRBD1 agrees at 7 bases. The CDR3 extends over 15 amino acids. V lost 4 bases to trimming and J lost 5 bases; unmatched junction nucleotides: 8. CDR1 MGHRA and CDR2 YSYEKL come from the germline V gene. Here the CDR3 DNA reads TGCGCCAGCAGCCCAATGGACAGGAGAGATCAGCCCCAGCATTTT. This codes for CASSPMDRRDQPQHF.

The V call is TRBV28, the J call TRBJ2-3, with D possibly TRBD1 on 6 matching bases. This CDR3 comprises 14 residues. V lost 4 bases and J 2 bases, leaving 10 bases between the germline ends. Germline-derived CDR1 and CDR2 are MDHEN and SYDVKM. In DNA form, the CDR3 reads TGTGCCAGCAGTTCCGGACAGAACACAGATACGCAGTATTTT. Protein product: CASSSGQNTDTQYF.

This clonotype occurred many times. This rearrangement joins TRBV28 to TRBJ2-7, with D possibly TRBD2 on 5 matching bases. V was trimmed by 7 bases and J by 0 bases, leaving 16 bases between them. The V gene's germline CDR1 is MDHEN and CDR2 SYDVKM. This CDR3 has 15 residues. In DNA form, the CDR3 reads TGTGCCAGCATAAATCGACGGGGATCCTCCTACGAGCAGTACTTC. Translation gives CASINRRGSSYEQYF.

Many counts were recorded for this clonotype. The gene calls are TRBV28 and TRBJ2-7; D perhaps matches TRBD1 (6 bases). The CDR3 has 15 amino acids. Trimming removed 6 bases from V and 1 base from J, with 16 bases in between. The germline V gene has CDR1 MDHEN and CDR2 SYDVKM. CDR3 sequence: CASRRQTGRSYEQYF. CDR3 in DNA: TGTGCCAGCAGACGCCAGACAGGTCGGTCCTACGAGCAGTACTTC.

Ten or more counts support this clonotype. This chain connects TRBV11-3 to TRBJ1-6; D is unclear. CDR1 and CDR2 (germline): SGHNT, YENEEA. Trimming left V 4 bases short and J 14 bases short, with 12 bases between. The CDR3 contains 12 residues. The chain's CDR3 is CASSSNGQALHF. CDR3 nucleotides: TGTGCCAGCAGCTCCAACGGGCAGGCCCTCCACTTT.

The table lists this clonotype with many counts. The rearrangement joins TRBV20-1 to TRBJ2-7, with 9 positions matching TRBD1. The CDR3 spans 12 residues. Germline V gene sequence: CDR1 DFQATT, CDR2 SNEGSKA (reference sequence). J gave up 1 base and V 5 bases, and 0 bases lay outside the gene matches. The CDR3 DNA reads TGCAGTGCTGGACAGGGGTCCTACGAGCAGTACTTC. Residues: CSAGQGSYEQYF.

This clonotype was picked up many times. The CDR3 is CASSGTAGELFF. CDR3 nucleotide sequence: TGTGCCAGCAGCGGGACCGCCGGGGAGCTGTTTTTT. The chain uses TRBV9 and TRBJ2-2; D gene unclear. Germline CDR1 SGDLS, CDR2 YYNGEE. This CDR3 is built from 12 residues. V was clipped by 3 bases and J by 6 bases, with 6 bases between them.

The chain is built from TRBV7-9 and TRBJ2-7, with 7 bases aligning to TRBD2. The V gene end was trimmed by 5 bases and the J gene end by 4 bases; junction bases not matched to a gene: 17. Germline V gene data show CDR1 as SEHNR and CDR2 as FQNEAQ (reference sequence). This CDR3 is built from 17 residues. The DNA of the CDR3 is TGTGCCAGCAGCCCCCCGTCGGCGGGAGAGCCACCTTACGAGCAGTACTTC. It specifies CASSPPSAGEPPYEQYF.

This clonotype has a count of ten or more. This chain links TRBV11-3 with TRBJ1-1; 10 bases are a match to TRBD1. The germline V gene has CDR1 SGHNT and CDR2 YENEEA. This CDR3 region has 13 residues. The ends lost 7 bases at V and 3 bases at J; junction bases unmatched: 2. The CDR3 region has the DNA TGTGCCAGCATCGGACAGGGGGACACTGAAGCTTTCTTT. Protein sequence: CASIGQGDTEAFF.

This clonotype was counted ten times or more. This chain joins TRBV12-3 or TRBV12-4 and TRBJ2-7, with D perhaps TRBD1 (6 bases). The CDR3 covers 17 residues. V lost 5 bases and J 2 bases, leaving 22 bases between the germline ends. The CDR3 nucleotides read TGTGCCAGCAGTCGAAGACGGACAGAGACCTTCCCCTACGAGCAGTACTTC. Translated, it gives CASSRRRTETFPYEQYF.

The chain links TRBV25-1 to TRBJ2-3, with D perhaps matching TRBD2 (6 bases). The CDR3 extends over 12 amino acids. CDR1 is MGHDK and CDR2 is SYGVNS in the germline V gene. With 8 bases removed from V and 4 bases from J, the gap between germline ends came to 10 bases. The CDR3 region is CASGAGADTQYF. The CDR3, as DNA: TGTGCCAGCGGAGCGGGCGCAGATACGCAGTATTTT.

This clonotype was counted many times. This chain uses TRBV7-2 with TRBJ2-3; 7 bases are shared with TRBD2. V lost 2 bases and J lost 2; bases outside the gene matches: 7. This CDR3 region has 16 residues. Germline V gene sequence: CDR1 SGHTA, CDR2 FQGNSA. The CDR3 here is CASSLIAGDPTDTQYF. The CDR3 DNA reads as TGTGCCAGCAGCTTAATTGCGGGAGATCCCACAGATACGCAGTATTTT. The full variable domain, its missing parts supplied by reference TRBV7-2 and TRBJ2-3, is GAGVSQSPSNKVTEKGKDVELRCDPISGHTALYWYRQSLGQGLEFLIYFQGNSAPDKSGLPSDRFSAERTGGSVSTLTIQRTQQEDSAVYLCASSLIAGDPTDTQYFGPGTRLTVL.

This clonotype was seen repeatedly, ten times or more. CDR3 loop: CASSYSMGYEQYF. CDR3 coding DNA: TGTGCCAGCAGTTACTCGATGGGTTACGAGCAGTACTTC. The chain couples TRBV6-2 or TRBV6-3 to TRBJ2-7; D remains unclear. Trimming removed 0 bases at V and 4 bases at J, with 7 bases between. This CDR3 region has 13 residues. The germline V gene encodes CDR1 MNHEY and CDR2 SVGEGT.

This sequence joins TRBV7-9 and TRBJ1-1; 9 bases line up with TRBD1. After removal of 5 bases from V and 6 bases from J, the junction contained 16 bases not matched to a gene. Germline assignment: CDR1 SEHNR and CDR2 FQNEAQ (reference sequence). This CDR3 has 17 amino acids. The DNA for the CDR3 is TGTGCCAGCAGCCAAATCCACCCCGGACAGGGGTTTCCTGAAGCTTTCTTT. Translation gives CASSQIHPGQGFPEAFF.

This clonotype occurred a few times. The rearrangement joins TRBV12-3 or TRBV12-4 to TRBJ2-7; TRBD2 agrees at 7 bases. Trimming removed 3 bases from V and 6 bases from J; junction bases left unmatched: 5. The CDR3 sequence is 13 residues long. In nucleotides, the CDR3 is TGTGCCAGCAGTTTCGGCAGGGAGGGCGAGCAGTACTTC. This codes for CASSFGREGEQYF.

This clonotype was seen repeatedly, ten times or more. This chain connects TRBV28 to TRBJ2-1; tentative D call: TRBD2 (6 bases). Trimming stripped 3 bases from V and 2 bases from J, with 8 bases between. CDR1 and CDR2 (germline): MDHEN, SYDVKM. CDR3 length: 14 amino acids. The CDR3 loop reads CASSFAGPYNEQFF. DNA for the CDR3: TGTGCCAGCAGTTTCGCGGGGCCCTACAATGAGCAGTTCTTC.

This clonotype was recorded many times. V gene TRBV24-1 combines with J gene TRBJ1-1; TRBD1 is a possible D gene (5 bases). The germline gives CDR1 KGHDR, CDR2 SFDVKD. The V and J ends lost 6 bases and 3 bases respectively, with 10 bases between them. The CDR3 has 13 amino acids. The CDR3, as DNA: TGTGCCACCAGTAGGCCGGGGGACACTGAAGCTTTCTTT. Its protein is CATSRPGDTEAFF.